This T cell receptor (beta chain) emerged from a study of blood T cell repertoires in COVID-19. Study-level information: Sample material is recorded as cDNA or gDNA derived from T cells, B-cell-depleted T cells, or PBMCs.

This clone was counted once. Libraries were prepared by immunoSEQ multiplex PCR; TCRdb keeps only in-frame clonotypes and omits some of them. The repertoire consists of 65,000 to 95,000 clones, with roughly three quarters occurring once and the leading ten covering roughly a third. Input material: peripheral blood. This sequence was found in a man aged 55 to 70 with COVID-19, enrolled during active disease.

The DNA of the CDR3 is TGTGCCACCAGTGTTGGCCCAGGACAGCCACCCCCCTATGGCTACACCTTC. This sequence encodes CATSVGPGQPPPYGYTF. V usage is TRBV24-1 and J usage is TRBJ1-2; a possible D gene is TRBD1 (6 bases). CDR1 KGHDR and CDR2 SFDVKD come from the germline V gene. V gave up 5 bases and J gave up 4 bases, with 22 bases separating them. This CDR3 has 17 amino acids.